The 2 T cell receptor beta chains given below trace back to one sample, sequenced in a study of cytomegalovirus exposure and HLA in healthy donors. The primer mix had 60 Vbeta and 13 Jbeta primers. TCRdb's copy holds only in-frame clones and misses some; the assay was immunoSEQ multiplex PCR. In the table there are approximately 220,000 clones, nearly 80% of which are singletons. Sequenced input: PBMCs. Every receptor here comes from a male donor in good health and CMV-seronegative.

The chain uses TRBV5-1 and TRBJ2-3; 8 bases agree with TRBD1. The CDR3 runs to 16 residues. Unmatched junction bases numbered 4, after V lost 0 bases and J lost 1 base. Germline assignment: CDR1 SGHRS and CDR2 YFSETQ. CDR3 loop: CASSLGMTGGTDTQYF. The CDR3 nucleotides read TGCGCCAGCAGCTTGGGAATGACAGGGGGCACAGATACGCAGTATTTT.

This clone was seen a few times. The V gene is TRBV11-2, the J gene TRBJ2-2; the D gene is possibly TRBD1 (6 bases). V was pared by 3 bases and J by 4 bases, with 15 bases between. This CDR3 has 16 residues. Germline values: CDR1 SGHAT, CDR2 FQNNGV. CDR3 in amino acids: CASSLLQGRSTGELFF. The CDR3 DNA reads TGTGCCAGCAGCTTGCTACAGGGACGTTCCACCGGGGAGCTGTTTTTT.